The 28 T cell receptor beta chains below all came from one sample that was sequenced in a study of blood T cell repertoires in COVID-19. Some clones are missing from TCRdb's copy, which holds only in-frame ones; the method was immunoSEQ multiplex PCR. Altogether about 280,000 clones are present, around 90% being singletons, with the ten largest covering roughly 2.2%. Sequences were obtained from peripheral blood. The source of these receptors is a man aged 45-65 years with acute or convalescent COVID-19.

V is TRBV6-6 and J is TRBJ1-5, with D uncertain. Germline V gives CDR1 MNHNY, CDR2 SVGAGI (reference sequence). The CDR3 runs to 14 residues. The germline V and J ends were trimmed by 6 bases and 5 bases, with 14 bases remaining between them. The CDR3 loop is CASSITGGHQPQHF. The DNA for the CDR3 is TGTGCCAGCAGCATTACCGGAGGTCATCAGCCCCAGCATTTT.

This chain connects TRBV18 to TRBJ1-5; possibly TRBD1 for D (5 bases). From germline, CDR1 is KGHSH and CDR2 LQKENI. V was clipped by 2 bases and J by 4 bases, with 9 bases between them. The CDR3 spans 14 residues. This CDR3 is CASSPGHGNQPQHF. The CDR3 region has the DNA TGTGCCAGCTCACCAGGACACGGAAATCAGCCCCAGCATTTT.

The rearrangement joins TRBV7-9 to TRBJ2-5, with 11 bases fitting TRBD1. The germline CDR1 and CDR2 sequences are SEHNR and FQNEAQ (reference sequence). This CDR3 comprises 16 residues. Trimming took 5 bases from V and 0 from J; bases not matched to a gene: 5. The CDR3 is CASSPRTGGHQETQYF. The DNA for the CDR3 is TGTGCCAGCAGCCCAAGGACAGGGGGCCACCAAGAGACCCAGTACTTC.

V gene TRBV20-1 combines with J gene TRBJ2-7; D is unresolved. The CDR3 has 14 residues. CDR1 is DFQATT and CDR2 is SNEGSKA in the germline V gene (reference sequence). Trimming cost V 3 bases and J 0 bases, with 12 bases left between them. CDR3 residues: CSASDRVASYEQYF. The DNA of the CDR3 is TGCAGTGCTAGTGACCGCGTAGCCTCCTACGAGCAGTACTTC.

This chain connects TRBV2 to TRBJ1-4; D call uncertain. Trimming left V 5 bases short and J 13 bases short, with 14 bases between. The CDR3 runs 12 residues. CDR1 SNHLY and CDR2 FYNNEI come from the germline V gene. The chain's CDR3 is CASSLDFDGLFF. The CDR3, as DNA: TGTGCCAGCAGTTTGGACTTTGACGGACTGTTTTTT.

The rearrangement joins TRBV19 to TRBJ1-1; TRBD1 aligns across 11 bases. Germline V gene data show CDR1 as LNHDA and CDR2 as SQIVND (reference sequence). This CDR3 has 14 residues. After removal of 5 bases from V and 5 bases from J, the junction contained 4 bases not matched to a gene. CDR3 sequence: CASSVGTGGTEAFF. For the CDR3, the DNA is TGTGCCAGTAGTGTCGGGACAGGGGGGACTGAAGCTTTCTTT.

The chain recombines TRBV7-9 with TRBJ2-4, with D perhaps matching TRBD1 (6 bases). CDR1 and CDR2 (germline): SEHNR, FQNEAQ (reference sequence). The CDR3 runs 15 residues. V lost 2 bases and J 2 bases, leaving 10 bases between the germline ends. The CDR3 here is CASSLTQGTKNIQYF. CDR3 in DNA: TGTGCCAGCAGCTTAACCCAGGGGACCAAAAACATTCAGTACTTC.

This chain links TRBV18 with TRBJ1-5; the D gene is possibly TRBD1 (6 bases). CDR1 is KGHSH and CDR2 is LQKENI in the germline V gene. This CDR3 comprises 15 residues. With 3 bases removed from V and 7 bases from J, the gap between germline ends came to 16 bases. The CDR3 loop reads CASSPGAGAKQPQHF. The DNA of the CDR3 is TGTGCCAGCTCACCGGGGGCGGGGGCGAAGCAGCCCCAGCATTTT. Filled out from reference TRBV18 and TRBJ1-5, the complete variable domain reads NAGVMQNPRHLVRRRGQEARLRCSPMKGHSHVYWYRQLPEEGLKFMVYLQKENIIDESGMPKERFSAEFPKEGPSILRIQQVVRGDSAAYFCASSPGAGAKQPQHFGDGTRLSIL.

The chain employs TRBV7-8 and TRBJ1-4; no reliable D call. Trimming left V 6 bases short and J 3 bases short, with 14 bases between. The CDR3 totals 15 residues. CDR1 and CDR2 (germline): SGHVS, FQNEAQ. CDR3 amino acids: CASRPIRGSNEKLFF. Written as DNA, the CDR3 is TGTGCCAGCAGGCCAATACGGGGATCTAATGAAAAACTGTTTTTT.

The V and J genes are TRBV11-2 and TRBJ1-2; 8 bases match TRBD1. Germline-derived CDR1 and CDR2 are SGHAT and FQNNGV. With 5 bases clipped from V and 5 bases from J, the junction kept 10 bases outside the gene matches. The CDR3 runs to 15 residues. The DNA of the CDR3 is TGTGCCAGCAGCACCCGGACAGGGAAAGAGTATGGCTACACCTTC. It is translated as CASSTRTGKEYGYTF.

The rearrangement links TRBV6-6 to TRBJ1-2; 8 nucleotides align to TRBD1. V was pared by 4 bases and J by 8 bases, with 12 bases of the junction left unmatched. Germline CDR1 and CDR2: MNHNY and SVGAGI (reference sequence). This CDR3 has 15 amino acids. The CDR3 nucleotides are TGTGCCAGCAGTTTCCCGGGACAGGAAGGTTTAGGCTACACCTTC. Amino acids: CASSFPGQEGLGYTF.

The V gene is TRBV19, the J gene TRBJ2-2; 8 bases are shared with TRBD1. The CDR3 runs to 14 residues. V dropped 6 bases and J dropped 6; count of bases not matched to a gene: 6. The germline gives CDR1 LNHDA, CDR2 SQIVND (reference sequence). CDR3 DNA sequence: TGTGCCAGTAGGCCAGACAGGGGACCCGGGGAGCTGTTTTTT. This translates into CASRPDRGPGELFF.

This clone appeared a single time. The V gene is TRBV18, the J gene TRBJ1-3; TRBD1 is a possible D gene (5 bases). Germline V gene lookup returns CDR1 KGHSH and CDR2 LQKENI. Between the trimmed V and J ends, which lost 2 bases and 0 bases, there was a span of 8 bases. The CDR3 runs 15 residues. The CDR3 is CASSPRGSSGNTIYF. The CDR3, as DNA: TGTGCCAGCTCACCAAGGGGCAGCTCTGGAAACACCATATATTTT.

The chain links TRBV5-8 to TRBJ2-1, with D tentatively TRBD1 (6 bases). Looked up from germline, CDR1 is SGHTS and CDR2 is YDEGEE. The V end lost 0 bases, the J end lost 13 bases, and 14 bases lay between the germline ends. This CDR3 has 13 residues. CDR3 DNA sequence: TGTGCCAGCAGCTTGGGGGACCGGGACACTCAGTTCTTC. Residues: CASSLGDRDTQFF.

The chain recombines TRBV5-4 with TRBJ1-2; 9 bases are a match to TRBD1. Unmatched junction bases numbered 2, after V lost 0 bases and J lost 5 bases. In germline, CDR1 is SGHNT, CDR2 YYREEE (reference sequence). CDR3 size: 14 residues. Written as DNA, the CDR3 is TGTGCCAGCAGCTTGGGGGACAGGGATTATGGCTACACCTTC. Translation gives CASSLGDRDYGYTF.

J is TRBJ2-5 and V is TRBV19; 8 positions agree with TRBD2. The germline V gene has CDR1 LNHDA and CDR2 SQIVND (reference sequence). This CDR3 is built from 18 residues. With 2 bases clipped from V and 1 base from J, the junction kept 12 bases outside the gene matches. Written as DNA, the CDR3 is TGTGCCAGTAGTATAAAAAGGAGGGGTAGCGGGGCCCAAGAGACCCAGTACTTC. Its translation is CASSIKRRGSGAQETQYF.

This clone was detected once. The V and J genes are TRBV5-1 and TRBJ1-1, with a weak D call TRBD1 (6 bases). Germline V CDR1 and CDR2: SGHRS, YFSETQ. This CDR3 has 15 residues. V lost 0 bases and J lost 3, with 12 bases in between. In DNA, the CDR3 is TGCGCCAGCAGCTTGGGTCAGGGGCCCCACACTGAAGCTTTCTTT. Its translation is CASSLGQGPHTEAFF.

This clone was counted a single time. J is TRBJ2-7 and V is TRBV7-6; D possibly corresponds to TRBD1 (5 bases). The CDR3 spans 13 residues. Germline CDR1 reads SGHVS; CDR2 reads FNYEAQ. The ends were cut back, 0 bases at V and 6 bases at J, with 9 bases in the middle. The DNA for the CDR3 is TGTGCCAGCAGCTTAGCAGGGGTAGGCGAGCAGTACTTC. Its protein is CASSLAGVGEQYF.

The chain links TRBV13 to TRBJ1-2, with 10 positions matching TRBD1. This CDR3 spans 16 amino acids. V shed 5 bases, J shed 4 bases, and the junction held 10 bases outside the gene matches. Germline CDR1 reads PRHDT; CDR2 reads FYEKMQ (reference sequence). The CDR3 DNA reads as TGTGCCAGCAGCGACTCCCGGACAGGGGGTACCTATGGCTACACCTTC. Its translation is CASSDSRTGGTYGYTF.

CDR3 DNA sequence: TGTGCCAGCAGCCCATTCAGTACTAGCGCCGTAGGTTCCTACAATGAGCAGTTCTTC. It translates to CASSPFSTSAVGSYNEQFF. V usage is TRBV3-1 (or the pseudogene TRBV3-2) and J usage is TRBJ2-1; 7 nucleotides line up with TRBD2. Germline CDR1 LGHDT, CDR2 YNNKEL (reference sequence). The V and J ends lost 4 bases and 1 base, in that order; junction bases with no gene match: 16. The length of the CDR3 is 19 residues.

V usage is TRBV28 and J usage is TRBJ2-5, with D unresolved. V was pared by 1 base and J by 5 bases, with 11 bases between. The germline V gene has CDR1 MDHEN and CDR2 SYDVKM. This CDR3 has 14 amino acids. CDR3 sequence reads: CASSLSLARETQYF. The CDR3 DNA reads TGTGCCAGCAGTTTATCGTTGGCGAGGGAGACCCAGTACTTC.

A single count supports this clone. The chain recombines TRBV7-9 with TRBJ1-3; TRBD1 matches 10 bases. Germline V gene sequence: CDR1 SEHNR, CDR2 FQNEAQ (reference sequence). V gave up 4 bases and J gave up 1 base; unmatched junction bases: 4. This CDR3 has 16 amino acids. As DNA, the CDR3 is TGTGCCAGCAGCTCCGGACAGGGGGATTCTGGAAACACCATATATTTT. Its translation is CASSSGQGDSGNTIYF.

This rearrangement joins TRBV7-9 to TRBJ2-2; D remains ambiguous. This CDR3 comprises 16 residues. Germline lookup yields CDR1 SEHNR and CDR2 FQNEAQ (reference sequence). Trimming stripped 3 bases from V and 5 bases from J, with 16 bases between. The CDR3 DNA follows: TGTGCCAGCAGCTTCCACCACCTTGTAGTGACCGGGGAGCTGTTTTTT. Protein: CASSFHHLVVTGELFF. Supplemented by reference TRBV7-9 and TRBJ2-2, the full variable domain reads DTGVSQNPRHKITKRGQNVTFRCDPISEHNRLYWYRQTLGQGPEFLTYFQNEAQLEKSRLLSDRFSAERPKGSFSTLEIQRTEQGDSAMYLCASSFHHLVVTGELFFGEGSRLTVL.

The chain joins TRBV29-1 to TRBJ2-3; 10 bases fit TRBD2. From germline, CDR1 is SQVTM and CDR2 ANQGSEA. The CDR3 has 14 amino acids. J gave up 6 bases and V 3 bases, and 6 bases lay outside the gene matches. The CDR3: CSVEPAGGIDTQYF. CDR3 nucleotides: TGCAGCGTTGAGCCAGCGGGGGGGATCGATACGCAGTATTTT.

The J gene is TRBJ1-2, the V gene TRBV11-2, with D unclear. There are 13 residues in the CDR3. Germline lookup yields CDR1 SGHAT and CDR2 FQNNGV. Trimming removed 5 bases from V and 4 bases from J, with 11 bases in between. CDR3 protein: CASSEGLGYGYTF. CDR3 sequence (DNA): TGTGCCAGCAGCGAGGGTCTGGGCTATGGCTACACCTTC.

This chain links TRBV5-1 with TRBJ1-1, with TRBD1 identical over 10 bases. Trimming removed 4 bases from V and 5 bases from J; junction bases left unmatched: 8. Germline CDR1 SGHRS, CDR2 YFSETQ. This CDR3 region has 15 residues. The CDR3 bases are TGCGCCAGCAGCCCCGGGACAGGGGATTTTACTGAAGCTTTCTTT. It specifies CASSPGTGDFTEAFF.

The V gene is TRBV24-1, the J gene TRBJ1-5; 7 nucleotides align to TRBD1. Germline values: CDR1 KGHDR, CDR2 SFDVKD. Trimming removed 6 bases from V and 3 bases from J; junction bases left unmatched: 4. CDR3 length: 14 residues. DNA of the CDR3: TGTGCCACCAGTCCCAGGGGGTTCAATCAGCCCCAGCATTTT. It translates to CATSPRGFNQPQHF.

This chain joins TRBV4-1 and TRBJ1-5; D may be TRBD1 (5 bases). The germline V and J ends were trimmed by 4 bases and 9 bases, with 22 bases remaining between them. This CDR3 has 16 amino acids. The germline CDR1 and CDR2 sequences are MGHRA and YSYEKL. DNA of the CDR3: TGCGCCAGCAGCCTCCAGCCCCGAACCGGGGGAAGGCCCCAGCATTTT. It translates to CASSLQPRTGGRPQHF.